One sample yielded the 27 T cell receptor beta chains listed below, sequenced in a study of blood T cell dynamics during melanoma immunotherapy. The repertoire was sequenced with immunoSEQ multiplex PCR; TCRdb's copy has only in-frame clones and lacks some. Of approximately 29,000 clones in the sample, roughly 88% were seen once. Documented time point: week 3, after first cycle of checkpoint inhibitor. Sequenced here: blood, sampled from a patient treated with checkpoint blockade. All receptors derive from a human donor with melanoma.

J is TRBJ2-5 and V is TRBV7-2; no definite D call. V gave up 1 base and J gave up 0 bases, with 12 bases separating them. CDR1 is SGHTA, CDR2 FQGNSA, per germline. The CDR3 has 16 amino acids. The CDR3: CASSLGRLEYQETQYF. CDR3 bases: TGTGCCAGCAGCTTAGGTCGGCTCGAGTACCAAGAGACCCAGTACTTC.

The CDR3: CASSSQFTGELFF. In DNA form, the CDR3 reads TGTGCCAGCAGCTCTCAGTTCACCGGGGAGCTGTTTTTT. J is TRBJ2-2 and V is TRBV5-4; D not certain. The CDR3 length is 13 residues. V lost 3 bases and J lost 4, with 7 bases in between. Per the germline V gene, CDR1 is SGHNT and CDR2 is YYREEE (reference sequence).

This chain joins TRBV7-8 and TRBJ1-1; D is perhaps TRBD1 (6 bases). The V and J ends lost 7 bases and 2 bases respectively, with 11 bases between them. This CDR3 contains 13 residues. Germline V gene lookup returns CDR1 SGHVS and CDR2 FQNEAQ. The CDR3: CASTQQGNTEAFF. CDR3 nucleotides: TGTGCCAGCACCCAACAGGGAAACACTGAAGCTTTCTTT.

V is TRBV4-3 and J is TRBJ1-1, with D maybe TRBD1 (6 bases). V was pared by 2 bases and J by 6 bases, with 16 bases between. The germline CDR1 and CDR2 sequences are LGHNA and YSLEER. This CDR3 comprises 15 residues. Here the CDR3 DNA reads TGCGCCAGCAGCCAACTACCACGACAGGTCGCTGAAGCTTTCTTT. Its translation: CASSQLPRQVAEAFF.

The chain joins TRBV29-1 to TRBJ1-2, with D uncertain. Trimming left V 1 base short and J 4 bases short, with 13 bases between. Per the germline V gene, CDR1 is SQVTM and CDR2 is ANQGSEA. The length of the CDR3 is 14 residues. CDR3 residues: CSVEGRSDGYGYTF. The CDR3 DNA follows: TGCAGCGTTGAAGGACGTTCGGATGGCTATGGCTACACCTTC.

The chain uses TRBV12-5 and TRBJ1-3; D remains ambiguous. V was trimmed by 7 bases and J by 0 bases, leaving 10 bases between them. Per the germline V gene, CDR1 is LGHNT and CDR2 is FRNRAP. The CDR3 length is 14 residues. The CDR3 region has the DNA TGTGCTAGTGCCCGGGAGAGCTCTGGAAACACCATATATTTT. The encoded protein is CASARESSGNTIYF.

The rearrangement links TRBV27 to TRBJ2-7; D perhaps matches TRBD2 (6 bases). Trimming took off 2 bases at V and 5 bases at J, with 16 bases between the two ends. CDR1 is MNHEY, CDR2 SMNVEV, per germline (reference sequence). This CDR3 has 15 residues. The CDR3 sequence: CASSLRTGLTNEQYF. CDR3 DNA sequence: TGTGCCAGCAGTTTACGCACGGGACTTACGAACGAGCAGTACTTC.

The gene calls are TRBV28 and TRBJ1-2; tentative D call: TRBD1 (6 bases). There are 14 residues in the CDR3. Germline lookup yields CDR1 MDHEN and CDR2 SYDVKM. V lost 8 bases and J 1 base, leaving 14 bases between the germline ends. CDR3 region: CASWGAELNYGYTF. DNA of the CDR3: TGTGCCAGCTGGGGGGCAGAACTTAACTATGGCTACACCTTC.

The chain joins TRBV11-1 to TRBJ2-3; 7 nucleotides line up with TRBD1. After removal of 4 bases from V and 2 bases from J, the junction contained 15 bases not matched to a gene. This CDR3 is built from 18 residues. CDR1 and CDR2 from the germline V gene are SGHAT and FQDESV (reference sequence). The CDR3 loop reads CASSSPALPGQSTDTQYF. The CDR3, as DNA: TGTGCCAGCAGCTCCCCTGCCTTACCGGGACAGTCCACAGATACGCAGTATTTT.

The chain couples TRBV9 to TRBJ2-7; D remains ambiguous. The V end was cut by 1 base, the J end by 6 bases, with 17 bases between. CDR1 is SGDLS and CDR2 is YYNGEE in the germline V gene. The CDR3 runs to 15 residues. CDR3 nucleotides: TGTGCCAGCAGCGTAAAGCACCCCGACTGGGGCGAGCAGTACTTC. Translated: CASSVKHPDWGEQYF. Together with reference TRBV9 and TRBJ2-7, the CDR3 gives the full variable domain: DSGVTQTPKHLITATGQRVTLRCSPRSGDLSVYWYQQSLDQGLQFLIQYYNGEERAKGNILERFSAQQFPDLHSELNLSSLELGDSALYFCASSVKHPDWGEQYFGPGTRLTVT.

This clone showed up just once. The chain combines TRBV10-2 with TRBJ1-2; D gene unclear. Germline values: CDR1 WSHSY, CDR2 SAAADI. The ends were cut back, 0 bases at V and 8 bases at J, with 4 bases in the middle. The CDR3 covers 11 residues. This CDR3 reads CASSESWGYTF. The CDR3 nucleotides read TGCGCCAGCAGTGAGTCGTGGGGCTACACCTTC.

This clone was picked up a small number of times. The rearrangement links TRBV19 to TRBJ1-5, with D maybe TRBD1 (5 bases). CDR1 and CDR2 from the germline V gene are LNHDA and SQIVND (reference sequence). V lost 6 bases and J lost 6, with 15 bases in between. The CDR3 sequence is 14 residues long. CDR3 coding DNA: TGTGCCAGTAGGGAGAGGGGCGTGGGTCAGCCCCAGCATTTT. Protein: CASRERGVGQPQHF.

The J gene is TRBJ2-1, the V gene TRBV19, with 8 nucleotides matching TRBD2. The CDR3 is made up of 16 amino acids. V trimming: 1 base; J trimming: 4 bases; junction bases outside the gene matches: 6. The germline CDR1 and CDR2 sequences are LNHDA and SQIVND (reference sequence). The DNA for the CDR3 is TGTGCCAGTAGTATAGGGGCGGGAGGCGGATACAATGAGCAGTTCTTC. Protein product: CASSIGAGGGYNEQFF.

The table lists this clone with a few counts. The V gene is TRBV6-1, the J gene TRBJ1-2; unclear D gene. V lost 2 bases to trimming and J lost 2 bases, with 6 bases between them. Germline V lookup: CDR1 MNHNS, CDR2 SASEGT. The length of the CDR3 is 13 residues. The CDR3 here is CASSERKNYGYTF. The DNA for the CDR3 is TGTGCCAGCAGTGAAAGAAAGAACTATGGCTACACCTTC.

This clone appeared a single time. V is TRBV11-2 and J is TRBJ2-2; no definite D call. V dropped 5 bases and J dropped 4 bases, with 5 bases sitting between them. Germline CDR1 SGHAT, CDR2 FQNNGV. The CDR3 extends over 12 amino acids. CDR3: CASSRLTGELFF. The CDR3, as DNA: TGTGCCAGCAGCCGCCTCACCGGGGAGCTGTTTTTT.

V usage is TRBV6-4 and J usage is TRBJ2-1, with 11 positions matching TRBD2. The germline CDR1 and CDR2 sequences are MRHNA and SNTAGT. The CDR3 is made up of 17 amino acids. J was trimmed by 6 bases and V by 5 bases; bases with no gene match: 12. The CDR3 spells CASSFSVAGGPGNEQFF. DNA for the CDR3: TGTGCCAGCAGTTTTTCCGTAGCGGGAGGGCCAGGCAATGAGCAGTTCTTC.

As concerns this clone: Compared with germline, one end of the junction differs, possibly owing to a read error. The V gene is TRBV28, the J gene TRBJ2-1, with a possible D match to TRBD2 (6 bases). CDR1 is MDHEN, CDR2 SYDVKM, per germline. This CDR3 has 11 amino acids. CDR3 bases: TGTGCCAGCACCTCACCGGGGGTCTCGGTCTTC. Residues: CASTSPGVSVF.

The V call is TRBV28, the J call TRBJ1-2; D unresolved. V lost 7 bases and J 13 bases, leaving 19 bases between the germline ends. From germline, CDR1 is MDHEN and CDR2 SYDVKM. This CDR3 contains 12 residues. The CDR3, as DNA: TGTGCCAGCACTCCCCCTCGGGGAAGGAGCACCTTC. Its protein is CASTPPRGRSTF.

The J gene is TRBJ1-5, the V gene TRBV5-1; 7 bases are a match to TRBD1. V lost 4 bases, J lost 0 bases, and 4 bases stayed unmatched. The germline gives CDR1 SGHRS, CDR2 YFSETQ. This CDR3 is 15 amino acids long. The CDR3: CASSLGTVSNQPQHF. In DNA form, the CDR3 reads TGCGCCAGCAGCCTAGGGACAGTTAGCAATCAGCCCCAGCATTTT.

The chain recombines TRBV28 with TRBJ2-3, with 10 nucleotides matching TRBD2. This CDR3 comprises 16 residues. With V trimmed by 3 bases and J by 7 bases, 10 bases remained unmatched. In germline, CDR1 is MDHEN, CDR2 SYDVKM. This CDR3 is CASSFRSGRAWNTQYF. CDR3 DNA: TGTGCCAGCAGTTTTAGGAGCGGGAGGGCGTGGAATACGCAGTATTTT.

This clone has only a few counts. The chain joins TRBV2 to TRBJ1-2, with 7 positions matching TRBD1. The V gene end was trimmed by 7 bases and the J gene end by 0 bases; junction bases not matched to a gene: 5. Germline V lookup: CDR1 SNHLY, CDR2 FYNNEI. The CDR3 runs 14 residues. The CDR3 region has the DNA TGTGCCAGCACCGATGGGACAGCTAACTATGGCTACACCTTC. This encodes CASTDGTANYGYTF.

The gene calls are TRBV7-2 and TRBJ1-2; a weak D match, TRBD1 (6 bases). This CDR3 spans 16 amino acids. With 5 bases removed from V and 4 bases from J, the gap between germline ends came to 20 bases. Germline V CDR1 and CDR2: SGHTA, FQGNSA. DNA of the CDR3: TGTGCCAGCAGCGACCGGACTCGGGGGGCAAGCTATGGCTACACCTTC. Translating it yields CASSDRTRGASYGYTF.

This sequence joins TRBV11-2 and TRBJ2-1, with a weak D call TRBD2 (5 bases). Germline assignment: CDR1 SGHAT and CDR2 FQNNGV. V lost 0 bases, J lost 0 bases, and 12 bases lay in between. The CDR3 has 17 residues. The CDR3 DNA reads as TGTGCCAGCAGCTTAGATCGCGGGCGGATCTCCTACAATGAGCAGTTCTTC. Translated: CASSLDRGRISYNEQFF.

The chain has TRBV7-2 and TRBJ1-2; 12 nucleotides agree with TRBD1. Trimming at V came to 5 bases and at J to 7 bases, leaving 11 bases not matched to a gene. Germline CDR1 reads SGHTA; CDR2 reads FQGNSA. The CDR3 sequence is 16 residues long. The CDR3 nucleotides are TGTGCCAGCAGCGCGCCTCCGGGACAGGGGGCCCGTGGCTACACCTTC. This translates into CASSAPPGQGARGYTF.

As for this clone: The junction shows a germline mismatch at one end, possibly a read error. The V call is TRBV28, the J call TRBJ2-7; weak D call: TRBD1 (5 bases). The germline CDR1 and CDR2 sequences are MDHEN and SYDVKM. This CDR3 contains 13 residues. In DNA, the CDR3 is TGTGCCAGCAGTTTAAAGGGGCAGTTCAGGTTTAACTTC. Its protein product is CASSLKGQFRFNF.

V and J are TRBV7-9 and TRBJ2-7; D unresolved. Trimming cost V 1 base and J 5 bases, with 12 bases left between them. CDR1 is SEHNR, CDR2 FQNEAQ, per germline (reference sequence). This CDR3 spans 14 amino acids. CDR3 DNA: TGTGCCAGCAGCTTAGGGAGTATTGACCACGAGCAGTACTTC. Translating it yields CASSLGSIDHEQYF.

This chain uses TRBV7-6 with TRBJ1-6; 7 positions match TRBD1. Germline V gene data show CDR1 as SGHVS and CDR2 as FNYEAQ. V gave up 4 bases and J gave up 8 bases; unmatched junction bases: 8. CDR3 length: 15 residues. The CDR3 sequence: CASSYGTEGHSPLHF. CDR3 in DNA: TGTGCCAGCAGCTATGGGACAGAAGGTCATTCACCCCTCCACTTT. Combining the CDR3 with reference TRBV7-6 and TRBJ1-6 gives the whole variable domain GAGVSQSPRYKVTKRGQDVALRCDPISGHVSLYWYRQALGQGPEFLTYFNYEAQQDKSGLPNDRFSAERPEGSISTLTIQRTEQRDSAMYRCASSYGTEGHSPLHFGNGTRLTVT.